This passage covers 18 T cell receptor beta chains from one sample sequenced in a study of T cells in Graves' hyperthyroidism and ophthalmopathy. Amplified regions were TCR beta CDR3 sequences from RNA transcripts. Primed by the HTBI set, a first-round RT-PCR was run on the TCR CDR3. Using its own MiXCR run on the multiplex PCR reads, TCRdb lists one record per CDR3 protein. The sample has hundreds of thousands of distinct CDR3 sequences, about 24% seen once. The specimen sequenced was blood. These receptors were collected from a woman aged 40 to 49 with Graves' ophthalmopathy.

The V call is TRBV24-1, the J call TRBJ2-7; a weak D match, TRBD2 (6 bases). Germline V gives CDR1 KGHDR, CDR2 SFDVKD. V shed 2 bases and J shed 0 bases, with 10 bases lying between them. The CDR3 has 15 amino acids. The CDR3 DNA reads TGTGCCACCAGTGATTCGGTCGGGGGCTCCTACGAGCAGTACTTC. Encoded protein: CATSDSVGGSYEQYF.

This clonotype was observed a handful of times. The genes are TRBV9 and TRBJ2-2, with D perhaps matching TRBD1 or TRBD2 (5 bases each). The CDR3 runs to 15 residues. Germline-derived CDR1 and CDR2 are SGDLS and YYNGEE. V shed 0 bases and J shed 6 bases, with 12 bases lying between them. The CDR3 bases are TGTGCCAGCAGCGTAGACCCAGGGAGTCCCGGGGAGCTGTTTTTT. This encodes CASSVDPGSPGELFF.

This clonotype was counted at least ten times. The chain carries TRBV2 and TRBJ2-7; D is unresolved. Trimming pared 4 bases from V and 6 bases from J, leaving 10 bases between. The germline V gene has CDR1 SNHLY and CDR2 FYNNEI. This CDR3 has 12 residues. The CDR3 region is CASSVSRGEQYF. CDR3 nucleotides: TGTGCCAGCAGTGTGTCTAGAGGCGAGCAGTACTTC.

This clonotype has ten or more counts. The chain recombines TRBV4-2 with TRBJ1-5, with TRBD1 matching over 9 bases. Germline V gene sequence: CDR1 LGHNA, CDR2 YNFKEQ. The CDR3 is 18 residues long. With V trimmed by 1 base and J by 3 bases, 10 bases remained unmatched. The CDR3 sequence is CASSQGVGGQGFNQPQHF. The CDR3 coding sequence is TGTGCCAGCAGCCAAGGGGTGGGCGGACAGGGGTTCAATCAGCCCCAGCATTTT.

The chain combines TRBV4-1 with TRBJ2-5; D possibly corresponds to TRBD1 (6 bases). Per the germline V gene, CDR1 is MGHRA and CDR2 is YSYEKL. Trimming shortened V by 5 bases and J by 4 bases, and 8 bases separated the two germline ends. CDR3 length: 12 amino acids. The CDR3 loop reads CASSDRRETQYF. CDR3 coding DNA: TGCGCCAGCAGCGACAGGAGAGAGACCCAGTACTTC.

This clonotype appeared many times. The chain is built from TRBV29-1 and TRBJ1-2; unclear D gene. Germline V gives CDR1 SQVTM, CDR2 ANQGSEA. Deletions cut 3 bases from V and 5 bases from J, with 16 bases between. The CDR3 runs to 14 residues. The CDR3 DNA is TGCAGCGTTGATGGGCTCCGGAAGGGATATGGCTACACCTTC. This gives the protein CSVDGLRKGYGYTF.

The chain couples TRBV9 to TRBJ2-2; D ambiguous. Germline V gives CDR1 SGDLS, CDR2 YYNGEE. The CDR3 consists of 14 residues. V lost 1 base and J lost 1, with 5 bases in between. This chain's CDR3 is CASSVYRNTGELFF. The CDR3 region has the DNA TGTGCCAGCAGCGTATACAGGAACACCGGGGAGCTGTTTTTT.

This clonotype was observed at least ten times. A junction end diverges from the germline sequence, so it may reflect a read error. The rearrangement uses TRBV20-1 and TRBJ1-3; D unresolved. CDR1 is DFQATT, CDR2 SNEGSKA, per germline (reference sequence). This CDR3 has 14 residues. Written as DNA, the CDR3 is TGCAGTGCTAGAGATTGGGCTTCTGAAAACACCATATATTTT. It translates to CSARDWASENTIYF.

This clonotype has at least ten counts. The V call is TRBV28, the J call TRBJ1-2; TRBD1 might be the D (5 bases). V shed 2 bases and J shed 6 bases, with 10 bases lying between them. This CDR3 spans 13 amino acids. Looked up from germline, CDR1 is MDHEN and CDR2 is SYDVKM. DNA of the CDR3: TGTGCCAGCAGTTTAATGGGGCCGGATGGCTACACCTTC. Protein product: CASSLMGPDGYTF.

This clonotype was seen a handful of times. V usage is TRBV4-1 and J usage is TRBJ2-3; D unclear. The V end was cut by 4 bases, the J end by 5 bases, with 10 bases between. CDR1 is MGHRA, CDR2 YSYEKL, per germline. This CDR3 has 13 amino acids. The CDR3 loop is CASSPEVEDTQYF. DNA for the CDR3: TGCGCCAGCAGCCCCGAGGTTGAAGATACGCAGTATTTT.

This clonotype was counted ten times or more. This chain links TRBV12-3 or TRBV12-4 with TRBJ2-5, with 7 nucleotides matching TRBD2. The CDR3 length is 16 residues. The CDR3 here is CAIPLGAGPYQETQYF. The DNA for the CDR3 is TGTGCAATCCCGTTGGGAGCGGGACCGTACCAAGAGACCCAGTACTTC.

The rearrangement links TRBV12-3 or TRBV12-4 to TRBJ1-2; 9 nucleotides agree with TRBD1. V gave up 4 bases and J gave up 4 bases; unmatched junction bases: 10. The CDR3 is 16 amino acids. CDR3 in amino acids: CASSSNPGTGFYGYTF. The CDR3 DNA follows: TGTGCCAGCAGTTCCAACCCCGGGACAGGGTTCTATGGCTACACCTTC.

This clonotype has a count of ten or more. J is TRBJ2-7 and V is TRBV7-9; no clear D. Germline-derived CDR1 and CDR2 are SEHNR and FQNEAQ (reference sequence). This CDR3 has 15 residues. Trimming left V 5 bases short and J 2 bases short, with 16 bases between. CDR3 in amino acids: CASSLPDKGPYEQYF. The CDR3, as DNA: TGTGCCAGCAGCCTCCCTGATAAGGGCCCCTACGAGCAGTACTTC. The variable domain in full, completed from reference TRBV7-9 and TRBJ2-7, reads DTGVSQNPRHKITKRGQNVTFRCDPISEHNRLYWYRQTLGQGPEFLTYFQNEAQLEKSRLLSDRFSAERPKGSFSTLEIQRTEQGDSAMYLCASSLPDKGPYEQYFGPGTRLTVT.

This clonotype was counted many times. The chain couples TRBV24-1 to TRBJ1-2, with TRBD1 matching 7 bases. Germline lookup yields CDR1 KGHDR and CDR2 SFDVKD. V was pared by 5 bases and J by 3 bases, with 20 bases of the junction left unmatched. The length of the CDR3 is 19 residues. The CDR3 nucleotides are TGTGCCACCAGTGTGAGCAGCTCCATGCCGACAGGGTTCGACTATGGCTACACCTTC. Translation: CATSVSSSMPTGFDYGYTF.

Many counts were recorded for this clonotype. This chain uses TRBV7-9 with TRBJ2-4; tentative D call: TRBD1 (5 bases). The CDR3 sequence is 13 residues long. V was clipped by 6 bases and J by 1 base, with 7 bases between them. Germline V lookup: CDR1 SEHNR, CDR2 FQNEAQ (reference sequence). CDR3 nucleotides: TGTGCCAGCAGTGCAGGGGCCAAAAACATTCAGTACTTC. Translated, it gives CASSAGAKNIQYF.

This clonotype was seen repeatedly, ten times or more. The chain recombines TRBV28 with TRBJ2-7; no reliable D call. The CDR3 consists of 11 residues. The V gene's germline CDR1 is MDHEN and CDR2 SYDVKM. Trimming stripped 3 bases from V and 5 bases from J, with 5 bases between. The CDR3 bases are TGTGCCAGCAGTTTGGGAAACGAGCAGTACTTC. This encodes CASSLGNEQYF.

In its sample, this clonotype was seen many times. V and J are TRBV28 and TRBJ2-7, with 7 bases fitting TRBD1. V trimming: 1 base; J trimming: 4 bases; junction bases outside the gene matches: 7. Per germline, CDR1 MDHEN and CDR2 SYDVKM. The CDR3 is 15 residues long. This CDR3 reads CASSLSEGGKYEQYF. The CDR3 nucleotides are TGTGCCAGCAGTTTATCGGAAGGGGGCAAGTACGAGCAGTACTTC.

This clonotype occurred many times. CDR3 residues: CATSSGTITGELFF. The CDR3 DNA sequence: TGTGCCACCAGTTCCGGGACTATCACCGGGGAGCTGTTTTTT. The chain has TRBV24-1 and TRBJ2-2; TRBD2 matches 7 bases. The length of the CDR3 is 14 residues. The germline gives CDR1 KGHDR, CDR2 SFDVKD. J gave up 4 bases and V 6 bases, and 4 bases lay outside the gene matches.